A selection of T cell receptor beta chains follows, all from one sample in a study of CD8+ T cells in alopecia areata. TCRdb's table, derived via immunoSEQ multiplex PCR, lists solely in-frame clones and lacks some. The sample yields 150,000 to 200,000 clones, roughly 60% seen once. Material: CD4+ T cells sorted from blood, obtained at week 24, from a patient treated with tofacitinib. These receptors came from a human donor with alopecia areata. Both conserved end residues are part of each CDR3. A D gene is named only where the DNA matches it firmly. Part of the rows lack a size; the others show once, few, many or a class for expanded clones.

v_gene	d_gene	abundance	j_gene	CDR3nt	CDR3aa
TRBV2	NA	NA	TRBJ2-2	TGTGCCAGCAGAGTCGGACAGTCCGGGGAGCTGTTTTTT	CASRVGQSGELFF
TRBV29-1	TRBD1	NA	TRBJ1-1	TGCAGCGTTGACAGGACAGGGAACACTGAAGCTTTCTTT	CSVDRTGNTEAFF
TRBV10-2	NA	few	TRBJ1-2	TGCGCCAGCCGGGCCGCGCATGGCTACACCTTC	CASRAAHGYTF
TRBV6-5	NA	NA	TRBJ1-2	TGTGCCAGCAGTACGCCCCGAGGGACTGGCTACACCTTC	CASSTPRGTGYTF
TRBV4-3	NA	NA	TRBJ2-1	TGCGCCAGCAGCCAAGGGCTCGGATTTGCGGGGGCTCCCGAGCAGTTCTTC	CASSQGLGFAGAPEQFF
TRBV6-5	TRBD1	once	TRBJ2-5	TGTGCCAGCAGTTCGGGACAGGGAAGGTTGATGGAGACCCAGTACTTC	CASSSGQGRLMETQYF
TRBV7-9	NA	NA	TRBJ2-7	TGTGCCAGCACCTATGGGACTCCCGGCGAGCAGTACTTC	CASTYGTPGEQYF
TRBV11-2	NA	NA	TRBJ2-3	TGTGCCAGCAGCTTAGTTTTGGGTTTCACAGATACGCAGTATTTT	CASSLVLGFTDTQYF
TRBV2	NA	NA	TRBJ1-5	TGTGCCAGCAGCGAGGGACGGGCGGGCAATCAGCCCCAGCATTTT	CASSEGRAGNQPQHF
TRBV25-1	TRBD2	NA	TRBJ2-5	TGTGCCAGCAGTGAGATCGGAATAGCGGGGCGTGAGACCCAGTACTTC	CASSEIGIAGRETQYF
TRBV7-2	TRBD2	few	TRBJ2-1	TGTGCCAGCAGCTCTACTAGCGGGATTGAGCAGTTCTTC	CASSSTSGIEQFF
TRBV5-4	NA	NA	TRBJ2-1	TGTGCCAGCAGCTCAGGGGCTGAGGTTGAGCAGTTCTTC	CASSSGAEVEQFF
TRBV15	TRBD1	once	TRBJ1-2	TGTGCCACCAGCAGAGAAAGGACAGGCTATGGCTACACCTTC	CATSRERTGYGYTF
TRBV19	NA	NA	TRBJ1-2	TGTGCCACCAGGCTGGGGCCTACAGCTAACTATGGCTACACCTTC	CATRLGPTANYGYTF
TRBV12-5	NA	few	TRBJ1-5	TGTGCTAGTGGTCCAGAGGGGAATCAGCCCCAGCATTTT	CASGPEGNQPQHF
TRBV29-1	NA	NA	TRBJ2-7	TGCAGCGTTGATGGCGGGTACGAGCAGTACTTC	CSVDGGYEQYF
TRBV4-3	TRBD2	NA	TRBJ2-3	TGCGCCAGCAGCCAAACCCGGACTAGCGGGGCGCTCGCCGATAGCACAGATACGCAGTATTTT	CASSQTRTSGALADSTDTQYF
TRBV4-2	TRBD2	NA	TRBJ2-1	TGTGCCAGCAGCCGATCCGGGACTAGCGGCGGTAATGAGCAGTTCTTC	CASSRSGTSGGNEQFF
TRBV5-1	NA	NA	TRBJ2-7	TGCGCCAGCAGCATGGAGGGGATCGTGAGCTCCTACGAGCAGTACTTC	CASSMEGIVSSYEQYF
TRBV5-6	NA	NA	TRBJ2-7	TGTGCCAGCAGCAGAGGTACCTTCAACGGCGAGCAGTACTTC	CASSRGTFNGEQYF
TRBV15	NA	NA	TRBJ2-5	TGTGCCACGGCAGGGGGGGGTCAAGAGACCCAGTACTTC	CATAGGGQETQYF
TRBV15	NA	once	TRBJ2-2	TGTGCCACCAGCAGGTGGTCCGGGGAGCTGTTTTTT	CATSRWSGELFF